The clone carrying this TCR beta chain has a single count. How the authors handled the data: Reference gene primer amplification gave estimated nucleated cell counts. The protocol was immunoSEQ multiplex PCR, while the TCRdb copy is restricted to in-frame clones and leaves out a portion. The DNA was the basis for D and trimming; V, J and clone size are from that table. The sample records about 29,000 clones, approximately 80% being singletons. The data originate from a study of blood T cell repertoires in COVID-19. Overall study context: Spain, Italy and the United States supplied samples that represented acute and convalescent COVID-19. In each case, the material was cDNA or gDNA derived from T cells, B-cell-depleted T cells, or PBMCs.

Trimming removed 4 bases from V and 4 bases from J; junction bases left unmatched: 7. Per germline, CDR1 MNHEY and CDR2 SVGAGI. The CDR3 contains 15 residues. The material sequenced was peripheral blood. V is TRBV6-5 and J is TRBJ1-5, with 7 positions matching TRBD1. This sequence was found in a woman in her 70s with acute or convalescent COVID-19. Written as DNA, the CDR3 is TGTGCCAGCAGTTTGCAACAGGGGTATAATCAGCCCCAGCATTTT. It encodes CASSLQQGYNQPQHF.